The 25 T cell receptor beta chains reported below all come from one sample, sequenced in a study of CD8+CD57+ T cells in acquired aplastic anemia. Investigators profiled TCR beta VDJ and CDR3 from genomic DNA template. TCRdb processed the reads anew with MiXCR; each CDR3 protein has one entry. This sample has 90,000 to 150,000 distinct CDR3 sequences, with roughly 55% found just once. Sequencing involved patients with CD8+CD57+ cell expansion previously shown by flow cytometry. The sample taken for sequencing was sorted CD4+, CD8+, or CD8+CD57+ T cells (not recorded which) from PBMCs. The receptors shown here come from a human donor with aplastic anemia.

In this sample, this clonotype turned up many times. The rearrangement joins TRBV19 to TRBJ1-5, with 7 bases fitting TRBD1. V dropped 3 bases and J dropped 4; count of bases not matched to a gene: 9. CDR3 length: 16 amino acids. The V gene's germline CDR1 is LNHDA and CDR2 SQIVND (reference sequence). CDR3 protein: CASSMVQGEPNQPQHF. CDR3 sequence (DNA): TGTGCCAGTAGTATGGTCCAGGGGGAACCGAATCAGCCCCAGCATTTT.

This clonotype was found many times. The chain joins TRBV7-9 to TRBJ1-6; no firm D call. The CDR3 is made up of 12 amino acids. V was cut by 0 bases and J by 11 bases, with 5 bases left in between. Germline loops: CDR1 SEHNR, CDR2 FQNEAQ (reference sequence). Here the CDR3 DNA reads TGTGCCAGCAGCTTAGCAGGCGCACCCCTCCACTTT. As protein: CASSLAGAPLHF. Filled out from reference TRBV7-9 and TRBJ1-6, the complete variable domain reads DTGVSQNPRHKITKRGQNVTFRCDPISEHNRLYWYRQTLGQGPEFLTYFQNEAQLEKSRLLSDRFSAERPKGSFSTLEIQRTEQGDSAMYLCASSLAGAPLHFGNGTRLTVT.

The rearrangement joins TRBV2 to TRBJ2-5; 12 bases map to TRBD2. Trimming removed 0 bases from V and 3 bases from J; junction bases left unmatched: 2. The CDR3 length is 16 residues. Germline CDR1 is SNHLY and CDR2 is FYNNEI. The CDR3 region is CASSEARLAGEETQYF. The CDR3 region has the DNA TGTGCCAGCAGTGAAGCGAGACTAGCGGGAGAAGAGACCCAGTACTTC. Drawing the rest from reference TRBV2 and TRBJ2-5, the complete variable domain is EPEVTQTPSHQVTQMGQEVILRCVPISNHLYFYWYRQILGQKVEFLVSFYNNEISEKSEIFDDQFSVERPDGSNFTLKIRSTKLEDSAMYFCASSEARLAGEETQYFGPGTRLLVL.

The J gene is TRBJ1-2, the V gene TRBV24-1, with TRBD1 matching 7 bases. Germline assignment: CDR1 KGHDR and CDR2 SFDVKD. The ends lost 3 bases at V and 4 bases at J; junction bases unmatched: 7. This CDR3 region has 15 residues. The CDR3: CATSDPRQGPYGYTF. The CDR3 coding sequence is TGTGCCACCAGTGATCCTAGACAGGGACCCTATGGCTACACCTTC.

CDR3 sequence reads: CSASTTGQETQYF. The CDR3 DNA reads as TGCAGTGCTAGCACCACTGGCCAAGAGACCCAGTACTTC. The V and J genes are TRBV20-1 and TRBJ2-5; D remains unclear. Trimming took off 3 bases at V and 1 base at J, with 9 bases between the two ends. Germline CDR1 and CDR2: DFQATT and SNEGSKA (reference sequence). The CDR3 runs 13 residues.

CDR3 loop: CAISEVGADTQYF. In DNA, the CDR3 is TGTGCCATCAGTGAGGTTGGGGCAGATACGCAGTATTTT. This chain uses TRBV10-3 with TRBJ2-3; no clear D gene. Germline V gene sequence: CDR1 ENHRY, CDR2 SYGVKD. The length of the CDR3 is 13 residues. V gave up 2 bases and J gave up 4 bases, with 7 bases separating them.

The genes are TRBV7-8 and TRBJ1-3; 7 nucleotides match TRBD1. Germline values: CDR1 SGHVS, CDR2 FQNEAQ. The CDR3 is made up of 14 amino acids. V trimming: 5 bases; J trimming: 4 bases; junction bases outside the gene matches: 5. CDR3 nucleotide sequence: TGTGCCAGCAGCCTAGACAGGGTGGGAAACACCATATATTTT. Translated, it gives CASSLDRVGNTIYF. The entire variable domain, with the rest obtained from reference TRBV7-8 and TRBJ1-3, is as follows: GAGVSQSPRYKVAKRGQDVALRCDPISGHVSLFWYQQALGQGPEFLTYFQNEAQLDKSGLPSDRFFAERPEGSVSTLKIQRTQQEDSAVYLCASSLDRVGNTIYFGEGSWLTVV.

The gene calls are TRBV11-1 and TRBJ1-1; D not resolved. The germline gives CDR1 SGHAT, CDR2 FQDESV (reference sequence). This CDR3 spans 13 amino acids. V was trimmed by 5 bases and J by 4 bases, leaving 11 bases between them. This CDR3 reads CASSPEGSTEAFF. The DNA for the CDR3 is TGTGCCAGCAGCCCCGAGGGAAGCACTGAAGCTTTCTTT.

This clonotype was picked up one time. The chain joins TRBV11-2 to TRBJ1-1; D uncertain. Germline loops: CDR1 SGHAT, CDR2 FQNNGV. Trimming stripped 5 bases from V and 2 bases from J, with 15 bases between. CDR3 size: 15 residues. The DNA of the CDR3 is TGTGCCAGCAGCCTCACAGTTTTGTCTAACACTGAAGCTTTCTTT. This sequence encodes CASSLTVLSNTEAFF.

This clonotype has at least ten counts. The chain is built from TRBV19 and TRBJ2-3; TRBD2 might be the D (6 bases). This CDR3 has 17 amino acids. CDR1 LNHDA and CDR2 SQIVND come from the germline V gene (reference sequence). V dropped 0 bases and J dropped 5 bases, with 18 bases sitting between them. The CDR3 loop reads CASSIDYETREIDTQYF. DNA for the CDR3: TGTGCCAGTAGTATAGATTACGAGACTAGAGAAATAGATACGCAGTATTTT.

This chain joins TRBV12-3 or TRBV12-4 and TRBJ1-1; 7 bases align to TRBD1. The V gene end was trimmed by 6 bases and the J gene end by 14 bases; junction bases not matched to a gene: 15. The CDR3 consists of 13 residues. CDR3 nucleotide sequence: TGTGCCAGCAGCCCCGGGACAGTAGTCCTCTTATTCTTT. Its protein is CASSPGTVVLLFF.

The chain joins TRBV20-1 to TRBJ1-5, with D unclear. V was clipped by 3 bases and J by 0 bases, with 12 bases between them. Germline V gene lookup returns CDR1 DFQATT and CDR2 SNEGSKA (reference sequence). The CDR3 spans 15 residues. CDR3 in DNA: TGCAGTGCTAGGCTAGGAACTGATAGCAATCAGCCCCAGCATTTT. Translated: CSARLGTDSNQPQHF.

To note about this clonotype: A read error is possible here, since a much larger clone lies one base away. The rearrangement uses TRBV6-1 and TRBJ2-7, with D unclear. Germline CDR1 reads MNHNS; CDR2 reads SASEGT. The CDR3 has 15 amino acids. The CDR3 nucleotides are TGTGCCAGCAGTGAAGCAGGGCCGAGCTCCTACGAGCAGTCCTTC. Its translation is CASSEAGPSSYEQSF.

V and J are TRBV24-1 and TRBJ2-2; D uncertain. CDR1 KGHDR and CDR2 SFDVKD come from the germline V gene. CDR3 length: 13 amino acids. V lost 5 bases and J lost 1, with 4 bases in between. The CDR3 sequence is CATSAMNTGELFF. The CDR3 region has the DNA TGTGCCACCAGTGCAATGAACACCGGGGAGCTGTTTTTT.

The J gene is TRBJ1-1, the V gene TRBV19; possible D gene TRBD1, 5 bases. V dropped 5 bases and J dropped 3 bases, with 13 bases sitting between them. CDR1 and CDR2 (germline): LNHDA, SQIVND (reference sequence). This CDR3 contains 14 residues. The CDR3 is CASSWDEADTEAFF. CDR3 in DNA: TGTGCCAGTAGTTGGGACGAGGCCGACACTGAAGCTTTCTTT. The full variable domain, completed using reference TRBV19 and TRBJ1-1, is DGGITQSPKYLFRKEGQNVTLSCEQNLNHDAMYWYRQDPGQGLRLIYYSQIVNDFQKGDIAEGYSVSREKKESFPLTVTSAQKNPTAFYLCASSWDEADTEAFFGQGTRLTVV.

This clonotype appeared a few times. The rearrangement joins TRBV15 to TRBJ1-6, with a tentative D call TRBD1 (5 bases). The V end was cut by 0 bases, the J end by 6 bases, with 12 bases between. CDR3 length: 16 amino acids. CDR1 LNHNV and CDR2 YYDKDF come from the germline V gene (reference sequence). The CDR3 loop is CATSRDRGRSNSPLHF. The CDR3 nucleotides read TGTGCCACCAGCAGAGATCGGGGCAGAAGTAATTCACCCCTCCACTTT.

The rearrangement uses TRBV5-1 and TRBJ2-7, with 10 bases that match TRBD1. The trim removed 6 bases at V and 6 bases at J, leaving 9 bases unmatched. The length of the CDR3 is 14 residues. The germline V gene encodes CDR1 SGHRS and CDR2 YFSETQ. The CDR3, as DNA: TGCGCCAGCACCGACCGGGACAGGGGCCCCGAGCAGTACTTC. Translating gives CASTDRDRGPEQYF.

Note on this clonotype: No conserved phenylalanine or tryptophan is present at the end of the CDR3, so a read error is the likely explanation. The chain links TRBV29-1 to TRBJ2-7, with TRBD1 identical over 10 bases. The germline gives CDR1 SQVTM, CDR2 ANQGSEA. This CDR3 has 14 amino acids. Trimming at V came to 2 bases and at J to 5 bases, leaving 6 bases not matched to a gene. CDR3 coding DNA: TGCAGCGTTGAAATCTTAGGGACAGGGGACGAGCAGTACCTC. It codes for CSVEILGTGDEQYL.

This clonotype was counted many times. The rearrangement joins TRBV3-1 to TRBJ2-1, with no clear D. Germline V gene sequence: CDR1 LGHDT, CDR2 YNNKEL (reference sequence). The CDR3 contains 12 residues. Deletions cut 0 bases from V and 8 bases from J, with 5 bases between. The CDR3: CASSQDLDEQFF. DNA for the CDR3: TGTGCCAGCAGCCAAGATTTGGATGAGCAGTTCTTC.

This clonotype was detected many times. The chain uses TRBV7-9 and TRBJ1-6; possibly TRBD1 for D (6 bases). The CDR3 contains 14 residues. Trimming took 5 bases from V and 7 from J, leaving 12 bases between them. Germline V CDR1 and CDR2: SEHNR, FQNEAQ (reference sequence). Here the CDR3 DNA reads TGTGCCAGCAGCCCTCCGGGGGCCAATTCACCCCTCCACTTT. Amino acid sequence: CASSPPGANSPLHF.

A few counts support this clonotype. The chain links TRBV15 to TRBJ2-7; 9 bases align to TRBD1. The CDR3 length is 15 residues. V lost 0 bases, J lost 4 bases, and 4 bases stayed unmatched. Germline-derived CDR1 and CDR2 are LNHNV and YYDKDF (reference sequence). The CDR3 sequence is CATSREGTGKYEQYF. In DNA form, the CDR3 reads TGTGCCACCAGCAGAGAGGGGACAGGGAAATACGAGCAGTACTTC.

The gene calls are TRBV14 and TRBJ1-6; D is undetermined. CDR3 length: 13 amino acids. CDR1 is SGHDN and CDR2 is FVKESK in the germline V gene. The V and J ends lost 1 base and 10 bases respectively, with 8 bases between them. CDR3 DNA sequence: TGTGCCAGCAGCCAAGTGGTAGTGTCACCCCTCCACTTT. Translated, it gives CASSQVVVSPLHF. Full variable domain (outside the CDR3, taken from reference TRBV14 and TRBJ1-6): EAGVTQFPSHSVIEKGQTVTLRCDPISGHDNLYWYRRVMGKEIKFLLHFVKESKQDESGMPNNRFLAERTGGTYSTLKVQPAELEDSGVYFCASSQVVVSPLHFGNGTRLTVT.

The chain links TRBV19 to TRBJ1-6; D is perhaps TRBD1 (6 bases). Trimming removed 11 bases at V and 6 bases at J, with 14 bases between. CDR3 length: 13 residues. Germline V lookup: CDR1 LNHDA, CDR2 SQIVND (reference sequence). The CDR3 sequence is CACEAGANSPLHF. CDR3 in DNA: TGTGCCTGTGAGGCAGGGGCTAATTCACCCCTCCACTTT. Drawing the rest from reference TRBV19 and TRBJ1-6, the complete variable domain is DGGITQSPKYLFRKEGQNVTLSCEQNLNHDAMYWYRQDPGQGLRLIYYSQIVNDFQKGDIAEGYSVSREKKESFPLTVTSAQKNPTAFYLCACEAGANSPLHFGNGTRLTVT.

The chain is built from TRBV5-1 and TRBJ2-3; 13 nucleotides match TRBD2. This CDR3 is built from 15 residues. The germline V gene encodes CDR1 SGHRS and CDR2 YFSETQ. J gave up 7 bases and V 4 bases, and 6 bases lay outside the gene matches. This CDR3 is CASSAGTSGTNTQYF. In nucleotides, the CDR3 is TGCGCCAGCAGCGCGGGGACTAGCGGGACCAATACGCAGTATTTT.

The chain combines TRBV6-1 with TRBJ2-7, with 7 bases matching TRBD1. Germline lookup yields CDR1 MNHNS and CDR2 SASEGT. CDR3 length: 16 amino acids. The V and J ends lost 6 bases and 1 base, in that order; junction bases with no gene match: 12. CDR3 residues: CASSPGAGDSSYEQYV. The CDR3 DNA sequence: TGTGCCAGCAGCCCAGGAGCAGGGGACAGTTCCTACGAGCAGTACGTC.